One sample yielded the 10 T cell receptor beta chains listed below, sequenced in a study of response to subunit inactivated influenza vaccine. Using its own MiXCR run on the RT-PCR reads, TCRdb lists one record per CDR3 protein. This sample has 750,000 to 850,000 distinct CDR3 sequences; about a fifth occur once, and the top ten carry about a tenth. Source: PBMCs from blood, taken roughly 5 days after vaccination. The receptors come from a man aged 45 to 65 who received an inactivated influenza vaccine.

V usage is TRBV5-1 and J usage is TRBJ2-3; 9 bases map to TRBD2. The CDR3 length is 14 residues. CDR1 SGHRS and CDR2 YFSETQ come from the germline V gene. The junction had 9 bases not matched to a gene; V was cut back by 7 bases and J by 6 bases. This CDR3 is CASGGTSQGDTQYF. In nucleotides, the CDR3 is TGCGCCAGCGGGGGGACTAGCCAAGGGGATACGCAGTATTTT.

This clonotype was counted a few times. The chain employs TRBV20-1 and TRBJ1-5; D may be TRBD1 (6 bases). The CDR3 extends over 14 amino acids. V gave up 6 bases and J gave up 0 bases, with 12 bases separating them. Per the germline V gene, CDR1 is DFQATT and CDR2 is SNEGSKA (reference sequence). The CDR3: CSAHRVHSNQPQHF. Written as DNA, the CDR3 is TGCAGTGCCCACAGGGTCCATAGCAATCAGCCCCAGCATTTT.

In this sample, this clonotype turned up a few times. The J gene is TRBJ2-1, the V gene TRBV20-1, with 9 bases fitting TRBD2. The germline CDR1 and CDR2 sequences are DFQATT and SNEGSKA (reference sequence). The CDR3 length is 15 residues. V trimming: 8 bases; J trimming: 4 bases; junction bases outside the gene matches: 12. CDR3 residues: CSPRILAGPYNEQFF. The CDR3 DNA is TGCAGTCCCCGGATACTAGCGGGCCCTTACAATGAGCAGTTCTTC.

V usage is TRBV10-3 and J usage is TRBJ1-2; D not certain. The CDR3 has 16 residues. The germline V and J ends were trimmed by 0 bases and 0 bases, with 11 bases remaining between them. The germline V gene encodes CDR1 ENHRY and CDR2 SYGVKD. CDR3 nucleotide sequence: TGTGCCATCAGTGAGTCACGGCCTCCCGCTAACTATGGCTACACCTTC. Translation gives CAISESRPPANYGYTF.

The V call is TRBV20-1, the J call TRBJ2-7; 8 bases match TRBD1. Germline CDR1 is DFQATT and CDR2 is SNEGSKA (reference sequence). Trimming removed 3 bases from V and 6 bases from J; junction bases left unmatched: 13. There are 15 residues in the CDR3. The CDR3 region has the DNA TGCAGTGCTAGCGACCTAGGGACAGGATTGGGCGAGCAGTACTTC. Encoded protein: CSASDLGTGLGEQYF.

This rearrangement joins TRBV25-1 to TRBJ2-3; the D gene could be TRBD1 or TRBD2 (6 bases each). The length of the CDR3 is 13 residues. V lost 5 bases and J lost 7, with 13 bases in between. The V gene's germline CDR1 is MGHDK and CDR2 SYGVNS. DNA for the CDR3: TGTGCCAGCAGTTCGACGGGGGCTCATACGCAGTATTTT. The encoded protein is CASSSTGAHTQYF.

This chain joins TRBV7-3 and TRBJ2-3; TRBD1 matches at 8 bases. Germline-derived CDR1 and CDR2 are SGHTA and FQGTGA. The CDR3 runs 13 residues. With 4 bases clipped from V and 4 bases from J, the junction kept 1 base outside the gene matches. The CDR3 region is CASSSQGADTQYF. The DNA for the CDR3 is TGTGCCAGCAGCTCACAGGGGGCAGATACGCAGTATTTT.

This clonotype turned up a few times. The V gene is TRBV9, the J gene TRBJ2-1; D unclear. CDR1 SGDLS and CDR2 YYNGEE come from the germline V gene. The CDR3 covers 17 residues. V was clipped by 2 bases and J by 0 bases, with 15 bases between them. CDR3 protein: CASSVISGASSYNEQFF. DNA for the CDR3: TGTGCCAGCAGCGTGATCAGTGGCGCGAGCTCCTACAATGAGCAGTTCTTC.

In this sample, this clonotype turned up a few times. V gene TRBV5-3 combines with J gene TRBJ2-7; 10 positions match TRBD1. TRBV5-3 counts as an open reading frame of uncertain function. Trimming cost V 8 bases and J 4 bases; bases outside gene matches: 18. The CDR3 has 17 residues. The CDR3 reads CASSRAASGTGEYEQYF. CDR3 nucleotides: TGTGCCAGCAGCCGAGCAGCTTCTGGGACAGGGGAGTACGAGCAGTACTTC.

This clonotype was seen only a few times. The chain uses TRBV7-2 and TRBJ2-3; tentatively, D is TRBD1 (6 bases). Between the trimmed V and J ends, which lost 5 bases and 2 bases, there was a span of 11 bases. Germline V CDR1 and CDR2: SGHTA, FQGNSA. This CDR3 comprises 14 residues. CDR3 sequence: CASSPDRNTDTQYF. The CDR3 coding sequence is TGTGCCAGCAGCCCGGACAGAAACACAGATACGCAGTATTTT.